Listed here are 5 T cell receptor beta chains from one sample, sequenced in a study of blood T cells in healthy people across ages. Combining a sample-barcoded 5' primer with a J-beta primer mix, a second PCR ran for about 7 to 11 cycles. Using its own MiXCR run on the 5' RACE reads, TCRdb lists one record per CDR3 protein. Of about 560,000 distinct CDR3 sequences listed, about 28% are singletons. These data were also filed under a second study, of T cells of mothers and their children.

The sample comprised blood. Every receptor here comes from a boy younger than 10 in good health.

This sequence joins TRBV29-1 and TRBJ1-1; tentatively, D is TRBD1 (6 bases). V was cut by 5 bases and J by 6 bases, with 10 bases left in between. The CDR3 spans 11 residues. CDR1 is SQVTM, CDR2 ANQGSEA, per germline. This chain's CDR3 is CSVNRAAEAFF. The CDR3 DNA reads TGCAGCGTTAACAGGGCCGCTGAAGCTTTCTTT. Looking up the rest from reference TRBV29-1 and TRBJ1-1 gives the full variable domain: SAVISQKPSRDICQRGTSLTIQCQVDSQVTMMFWYRQQPGQSLTLIATANQGSEATYESGFVIDKFPISRPNLTFSTLTVSNMSPEDSSIYLCSVNRAAEAFFGQGTRLTVV.

This clonotype was counted a few times. This CDR3 is missing its conserved last phenylalanine or tryptophan, likely due to a read error. Because the CDR3's place on the DNA is in doubt, the DNA is left out and the CDR3 is given as listed by TCRdb. The rearrangement uses TRBV30 and TRBJ2-6; the table's TRBD1 call for D was not verified on the DNA. The CDR3 spans 11 residues, counting both ends. Germline V gene data show CDR1 as GTSNPN and CDR2 as SVGIG (reference sequence). The CDR3 reads CAWRSGTEIWV.

The chain carries TRBV5-1 and TRBJ1-1; unclear D gene. CDR1 and CDR2 (germline): SGHRS, YFSETQ. Deletions cut 0 bases from V and 11 bases from J, with 8 bases between. This CDR3 comprises 11 residues. In DNA, the CDR3 is TGCGCCAGCAGCTTGGGACCGAGGGCTTTCTTT. Translation: CASSLGPRAFF.

This clonotype was recorded only once. Here the CDR3 omits its conserved ending phenylalanine or tryptophan, so a read error is the likely source. The chain employs TRBV7-2 and TRBJ1-2, with D possibly TRBD1 on 5 matching bases. From germline, CDR1 is SGHTA and CDR2 FQGNSA. The CDR3 loop spans 14 amino acids. The V gene lost 4 bases and the J gene lost 6 bases, with 15 bases spanning the gap. In nucleotides, the CDR3 is TGTGCCAGCAGCTCCCGGTTTGGAGGGGATGGCTACACCCTC. Amino acids: CASSSRFGGDGYTL.

This clonotype occurred a few times. V usage is TRBV5-4 and J usage is TRBJ2-5, with 16 nucleotides matching TRBD2. Germline loops: CDR1 SGHNT, CDR2 YYREEE (reference sequence). The junction had 6 bases not matched to a gene; V was cut back by 4 bases and J by 3 bases. This CDR3 has 17 residues. The CDR3 DNA reads TGTGCCAGCAGCCCGGGACTAGCGGGAGGGCCCGAAGAGACCCAGTACTTC. This translates into CASSPGLAGGPEETQYF.